Following are 19 T cell receptor beta chains from one sample sequenced in a study of blood T cell repertoires in COVID-19. Generated by immunoSEQ multiplex PCR, the TCRdb table keeps only in-frame clones and is missing some. The table lists some 170,000 clones, more than 80% of them singletons. The sample consisted of peripheral blood. These receptors were taken from a human donor in a cohort sampled during active COVID-19.

The chain uses TRBV30 and TRBJ2-7; maybe TRBD1 (6 bases). The CDR3 loop spans 12 amino acids. The V end lost 7 bases, the J end lost 1 base, and 11 bases lay between the germline ends. CDR1 and CDR2 (germline): GTSNPN, SVGIG (reference sequence). The DNA for the CDR3 is TGTGCCTTATCCGGGACATCCTACGAGCAGTACTTC. Protein sequence: CALSGTSYEQYF. The complete variable domain, with remaining parts taken from reference TRBV30 and TRBJ2-7, reads SQTIHQWPATLVQPVGSPLSLECTVEGTSNPNLYWYRQAAGRGLQLLFYSVGIGQISSEVPQNLSASRPQDRQFILSSKKLLLSDSGFYLCALSGTSYEQYFGPGTRLTVT.

The chain is built from TRBV3-1 (or the pseudogene TRBV3-2) and TRBJ2-6; D not resolved. Germline loops: CDR1 LGHDT, CDR2 YNNKEL (reference sequence). This CDR3 region has 13 residues. The germline V and J ends were trimmed by 2 bases and 6 bases, with 5 bases remaining between them. The CDR3 here is CASSQIQANVLTF. The CDR3 nucleotides are TGTGCCAGCAGCCAAATCCAGGCCAACGTCCTGACTTTC.

The V and J genes are TRBV19 and TRBJ2-1; 10 bases align to TRBD2. This CDR3 region has 17 residues. After removal of 3 bases from V and 7 bases from J, the junction contained 12 bases not matched to a gene. CDR1 and CDR2 from the germline V gene are LNHDA and SQIVND (reference sequence). Here the CDR3 reads CASSIGTSGRATNEQFF. Written as DNA, the CDR3 is TGTGCCAGTAGTATCGGAACAAGCGGGAGGGCCACGAATGAGCAGTTCTTC.

The chain employs TRBV5-1 and TRBJ2-7, with 7 bases fitting TRBD1. Germline V gene sequence: CDR1 SGHRS, CDR2 YFSETQ. Trimming took 4 bases from V and 2 from J; bases not matched to a gene: 6. This CDR3 region has 14 residues. CDR3 DNA: TGCGCCAGCAGCGGTGGGGACAGAGCCTACGAGCAGTACTTC. Encoded protein: CASSGGDRAYEQYF. Complete variable domain (other parts from reference TRBV5-1 and TRBJ2-7): KAGVTQTPRYLIKTRGQQVTLSCSPISGHRSVSWYQQTPGQGLQFLFEYFSETQRNKGNFPGRFSGRQFSNSRSEMNVSTLELGDSALYLCASSGGDRAYEQYFGPGTRLTVT.

The chain recombines TRBV15 with TRBJ1-3, with 7 bases matching TRBD1. This CDR3 region has 16 residues. CDR1 LNHNV and CDR2 YYDKDF come from the germline V gene (reference sequence). The ends lost 0 bases at V and 4 bases at J; junction bases unmatched: 6. The CDR3 region is CATSRDFQGVGNTIYF. CDR3 sequence (DNA): TGTGCCACCAGCAGAGATTTCCAGGGGGTAGGAAACACCATATATTTT.

The V call is TRBV11-2, the J call TRBJ2-2, with D possibly matching TRBD2 (6 bases). CDR1 is SGHAT and CDR2 is FQNNGV in the germline V gene. V was trimmed by 5 bases and J by 5 bases, leaving 24 bases between them. The CDR3 contains 18 residues. The CDR3 spells CASSTIRLWGVETGELFF. Here the CDR3 DNA reads TGTGCCAGCAGCACGATTCGTCTGTGGGGGGTCGAGACCGGGGAGCTGTTTTTT.

The V and J genes are TRBV2 and TRBJ1-1, with D perhaps TRBD1 (6 bases). CDR1 is SNHLY, CDR2 FYNNEI, per germline. The CDR3 covers 14 residues. The V end was cut by 2 bases, the J end by 7 bases, with 14 bases between. CDR3 in DNA: TGTGCCAGCAGTGAAAACCGAGGGGGTGGTGAAGCTTTCTTT. Its protein product is CASSENRGGGEAFF.

The V and J genes are TRBV6-2 or TRBV6-3 and TRBJ2-5, with 8 bases aligning to TRBD1. V lost 0 bases and J lost 4; bases outside the gene matches: 4. This CDR3 contains 15 residues. The V gene's germline CDR1 is MNHEY and CDR2 SVGEGT. CDR3 DNA: TGTGCCAGCAGTTACTCCAGGGGGCGCACAGAGACCCAGTACTTC. The encoded protein is CASSYSRGRTETQYF.

This chain uses TRBV6-6 with TRBJ1-5, with 7 bases identical to TRBD1. The CDR3 consists of 14 residues. The V gene's germline CDR1 is MNHNY and CDR2 SVGAGI (reference sequence). The V segment lost 4 bases and the J segment 6 bases; nucleotides outside the gene matches: 6. The CDR3 DNA is TGTGCCAGCAGTTCTACAGGGGCCCGTCAGCCCCAGCATTTT. Its protein is CASSSTGARQPQHF.

The V gene is TRBV14, the J gene TRBJ2-7; D is ambiguous. The germline CDR1 and CDR2 sequences are SGHDN and FVKESK. The CDR3 contains 12 residues. The V end was cut by 1 base, the J end by 1 base, with 2 bases between. CDR3 residues: CASSQASYEQYF. In nucleotides, the CDR3 is TGTGCCAGCAGCCAAGCGTCCTACGAGCAGTACTTC.

The chain couples TRBV6-5 to TRBJ2-7, with 7 bases identical to TRBD1. The CDR3 covers 16 residues. V lost 2 bases and J lost 2; bases outside the gene matches: 9. Germline lookup yields CDR1 MNHEY and CDR2 SVGAGI. The CDR3 is CASSYVSGQNTYEQYF. CDR3 in DNA: TGTGCCAGCAGTTACGTTTCGGGACAGAATACCTACGAGCAGTACTTC.

This chain uses TRBV5-5 with TRBJ2-1, with 8 bases lining up with TRBD2. Losses at the gene ends were 2 bases for V and 6 bases for J; bases not matched to a gene: 10. CDR1 SGHKS and CDR2 YYEKEE come from the germline V gene (reference sequence). This CDR3 is built from 16 residues. This CDR3 reads CASSFPPTSGANEQFF. The DNA for the CDR3 is TGTGCCAGCAGCTTCCCACCTACTAGCGGCGCCAATGAGCAGTTCTTC.

The chain uses TRBV5-1 and TRBJ1-3; D not resolved. V was clipped by 0 bases and J by 4 bases, with 11 bases between them. Germline CDR1 and CDR2: SGHRS and YFSETQ. The CDR3 loop spans 15 amino acids. CDR3 protein: CASSLDSGSGNTIYF. As DNA, the CDR3 is TGCGCCAGCAGCTTGGATTCCGGGTCCGGAAACACCATATATTTT.

Here the CDR3 DNA reads TGTGCCAGCGGACCGGGACTAGCGGAACAAGAGACCCAGTACTTC. Amino acids: CASGPGLAEQETQYF. The gene calls are TRBV7-2 and TRBJ2-5; the match to TRBD2 covers 11 bases. From germline, CDR1 is SGHTA and CDR2 FQGNSA. J gave up 2 bases and V 8 bases, and 7 bases lay outside the gene matches. The CDR3 consists of 15 residues. Full variable domain (remainder filled in from reference TRBV7-2 and TRBJ2-5): GAGVSQSPSNKVTEKGKDVELRCDPISGHTALYWYRQSLGQGLEFLIYFQGNSAPDKSGLPSDRFSAERTGGSVSTLTIQRTQQEDSAVYLCASGPGLAEQETQYFGPGTRLLVL.

The J gene is TRBJ1-1, the V gene TRBV6-5; D possibly corresponds to TRBD1 (6 bases). Trimming pared 5 bases from V and 1 base from J, leaving 8 bases between. The CDR3 is 13 amino acids. The germline gives CDR1 MNHEY, CDR2 SVGAGI. The CDR3 nucleotides are TGTGCCAGCAGTAACAGGGAGAACACTGAAGCTTTCTTT. Protein sequence: CASSNRENTEAFF.

The chain employs TRBV28 and TRBJ1-3, with a possible D match to TRBD1 (5 bases). The V gene lost 4 bases and the J gene lost 5 bases, with 18 bases spanning the gap. Germline assignment: CDR1 MDHEN and CDR2 SYDVKM. CDR3 length: 16 amino acids. Written as DNA, the CDR3 is TGTGCCAGCAGTTCCTCCAGAAGGGGCTCCAGAAACACCATATATTTT. Translation gives CASSSSRRGSRNTIYF.

This clone was seen many times. The genes are TRBV3-1 (or the pseudogene TRBV3-2) and TRBJ2-1, with TRBD2 matching over 10 bases. The CDR3 is made up of 15 amino acids. Germline V gene sequence: CDR1 LGHDT, CDR2 YNNKEL (reference sequence). The junction had 5 bases not matched to a gene; V was cut back by 0 bases and J by 9 bases. The CDR3 coding sequence is TGTGCCAGCAGCCAAGATCCAGCGGGAGGGTCTGAGCAGTTCTTC. Residues: CASSQDPAGGSEQFF.

The CDR3 loop is CASSASGIRRAWNEQYF. The CDR3 coding sequence is TGTGCCAGCTCAGCATCCGGCATTCGGCGGGCGTGGAACGAGCAGTACTTC. The V call is TRBV18, the J call TRBJ2-7, with D perhaps TRBD2 (5 bases). V lost 5 bases and J lost 5, with 25 bases in between. The CDR3 length is 17 residues. CDR1 and CDR2 from the germline V gene are KGHSH and LQKENI.

The rearrangement joins TRBV3-1 (or the pseudogene TRBV3-2) to TRBJ2-7, with a possible D match to TRBD1 (5 bases). V lost 2 bases to trimming and J lost 4 bases, with 6 bases between them. Germline CDR1 and CDR2: LGHDT and YNNKEL (reference sequence). This CDR3 contains 12 residues. CDR3 protein: CASSQPGYEQYF. CDR3 DNA: TGTGCCAGCAGCCAACCAGGGTACGAGCAGTACTTC.